This T cell receptor (beta chain) was identified in a study of regulatory T cells in long-lasting Graves disease. Study observations and caveats: Peripheral blood alone, not thyroid tissue, underwent study. Persistent Graves' patients showed a TCR diversity that was lower than that of newly diagnosed ones. Patients with persistent disease shared over 2,500 public clonotypes, outpacing the 966 shared by new patients.

Researchers made TCR beta libraries by using iRepertoire HTBI primers and running Arm-PCR on CDR3 regions. Under the authors' procedure: Samples collectively showed fewer than 80 TRBV and around 15 TRBJ segments. TCRdb fed the multiplex PCR reads into MiXCR, producing one record per CDR3 protein. The authors' filters were not applied to this entry. In the table there are approximately 300,000 distinct CDR3 sequences, 15% to 20% of which are singletons. Time point reported: newly diagnosed GD, antithyroid drugs for less than 3 months. Isolated PBMC RNA provided the starting material for the TCR library. This clonotype was observed many times. What it recognizes is unknown. The receptor's source is a female donor with Graves disease. The sample here was peripheral blood mononuclear cells (PBMCs), taken at new diagnosis, from a patient treated with antithyroid drugs.

This CDR3 is CASSPHGSTGTTDIQYF. CDR3 bases: TGTGCCAGCAGCCCACACGGGTCGACAGGGACGACGGACATTCAGTACTTC. The gene calls are TRBV5-8 and TRBJ2-4, with 7 bases lining up with TRBD1. This CDR3 has 17 amino acids. The V gene end was trimmed by 4 bases and the J gene end by 8 bases; junction bases not matched to a gene: 18. The germline V gene has CDR1 SGHTS and CDR2 YDEGEE. Together with reference TRBV5-8 and TRBJ2-4, the CDR3 gives the full variable domain: EAGVTQSPTHLIKTRGQQATLRCSPISGHTSVYWYQQALGLGLQFLLWYDEGEERNRGNFPPRFSGRQFPNYSSELNVNALELEDSALYLCASSPHGSTGTTDIQYFGAGTRLSVL.